This entry describes one T cell receptor (beta chain). This clonotype was found many times. Its binding antigen is unknown. The input lacks base qualities; no much larger clone sits a single base away. The CDR3 runs 13 residues from the cysteine to the phenylalanine. The sequence is cut down to CDR3 DNA, 39 bases in frame from base 1. Looking up the germline V gene yields CDR1 LGHNA and CDR2 YNFKEQ. A distance of 13 bases separates the germline ends of V and J, which lose 6 bases and 5 bases respectively. The library was made by 5' RACE. Sequencing took place on a NextSeq 500. The TCR library protocol attached unique molecular identifiers to individual cDNA molecules to correct for sequencing error and PCR bias. Both TCR alpha and beta chains were sequenced, and tight co-correlation was observed between alpha and beta sequence abundances in each sample. The paper's processing steps were these. V gene, J gene and CDR3 annotation of TCR sequences was performed with Decombinator V4. Expanded TCRs were defined as changing significantly between any two time points under a Poisson model with p below 0.0001. TCR abundances were normalised to the total number of TCRs sequenced per sample and were expressed as counts per million. MAIT TCRs were defined by TRAV1-2 paired with TRAJ12, TRAJ20 or TRAJ33, and iNKT TCRs by TRAV10 paired with TRAJ18. VDJdb, accessed 1 November 2021, was searched for CMV, EBV and SARS-CoV-2 annotated TCRs, with TCRs annotated for multiple antigens excluded. TCRdb took the public reads, trimmed them with fastp at Q25, ran MiXCR for clone calling and kept in-frame beta chains. CDR3 protein sequences are deduplicated, and each keeps its most common genes and DNA. These V and J calls originate from TCRdb's pipeline instead of the authors' own analysis. A total of some 61,000 distinct CDR3 sequences appear in this sample, 13% of them only once. Roughly 8% of the sample comes from the top ten.

This entry comes from a study of early T cells in non-severe SARS-CoV-2 infection (dated by TCRdb to about 2021). In the study overall: Because TCR sequencing was done on bulk RNA from unsorted whole blood, the alpha and beta chains could not be paired. Study-wide findings and limitations: VDJdb matching was skewed toward anti-spike CD8 responses and likely underestimated virus-specific expansions, missing private and CD4 specificities.

A case-control design nested within a healthcare worker cohort in London, UK, was used, with weekly nasopharyngeal swab PCR tests and blood sampling performed. Healthcare workers were recruited between 23 and 31 March 2020, during the week of the UK lockdown, and were followed weekly for up to roughly 15 weeks. This TCR came from an adult who was a healthcare worker with PCR-confirmed SARS-CoV-2 infection or an uninfected control (not recorded which). Sample: whole blood. The rearranged segments are TRBV4-2 and TRBJ1-1; the D segment could be TRBD1, given 5 matching bases. The CDR3 is CASRAQGETEAFF. The nucleotide sequence is TGTGCCAGCAGGGCCCAGGGTGAGACTGAAGCTTTCTTT.